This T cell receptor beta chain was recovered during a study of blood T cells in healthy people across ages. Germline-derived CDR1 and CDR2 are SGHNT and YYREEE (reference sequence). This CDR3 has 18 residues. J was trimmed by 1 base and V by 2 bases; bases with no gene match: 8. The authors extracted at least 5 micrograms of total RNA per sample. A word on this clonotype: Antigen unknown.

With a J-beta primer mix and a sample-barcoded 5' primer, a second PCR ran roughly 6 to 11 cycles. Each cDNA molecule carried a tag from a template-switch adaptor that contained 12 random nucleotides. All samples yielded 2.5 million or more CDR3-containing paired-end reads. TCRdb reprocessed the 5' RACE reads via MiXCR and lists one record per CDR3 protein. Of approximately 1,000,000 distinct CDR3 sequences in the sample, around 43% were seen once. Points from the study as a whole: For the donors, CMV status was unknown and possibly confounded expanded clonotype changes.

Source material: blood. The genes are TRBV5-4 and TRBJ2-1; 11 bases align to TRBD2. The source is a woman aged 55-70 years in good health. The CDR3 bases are TGTGCCAGCAGCTTACAGACTAGCGGGATCGTATCCTACAATGAGCAGTTCTTC. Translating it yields CASSLQTSGIVSYNEQFF.